This record covers a single TCR beta chain. Its antigen is undetermined. The data were obtained in a study of CD8+CD57+ T cells in acquired aplastic anemia. Study as a whole: The DNA of sorted CD4+ and CD8+ cells averaged approximately 2.9 ug. On average, healthy donors gave some 11 million reads for CD4+ cells. General study results and limits: Twenty-nine shared CD8+ CDR3s appeared highly expressed within patients' immunodominant clones.

Trimming at V came to 7 bases and at J to 7 bases, leaving 7 bases not matched to a gene. The germline V gene encodes CDR1 SNHLY and CDR2 FYNNEI. The CDR3 sequence is 14 residues long. The study profiled TCR beta VDJ and CDR3 using genomic DNA as template. TCRdb fed the reads into MiXCR, producing one record per CDR3 protein. The table lists over 150,000 distinct CDR3 sequences, approximately 49% of them singletons. The receptor was derived from a human donor in good health, serving as a control. This chain links TRBV2 with TRBJ1-4; TRBD1 agrees at 9 bases. The sequencing input was sorted CD4+, CD8+, or CD8+CD57+ T cells (not recorded which) from PBMCs. This CDR3 is CASKADRGSEKLFF. For the CDR3, the DNA is TGTGCCAGCAAAGCCGACAGGGGGAGTGAAAAACTGTTTTTT.